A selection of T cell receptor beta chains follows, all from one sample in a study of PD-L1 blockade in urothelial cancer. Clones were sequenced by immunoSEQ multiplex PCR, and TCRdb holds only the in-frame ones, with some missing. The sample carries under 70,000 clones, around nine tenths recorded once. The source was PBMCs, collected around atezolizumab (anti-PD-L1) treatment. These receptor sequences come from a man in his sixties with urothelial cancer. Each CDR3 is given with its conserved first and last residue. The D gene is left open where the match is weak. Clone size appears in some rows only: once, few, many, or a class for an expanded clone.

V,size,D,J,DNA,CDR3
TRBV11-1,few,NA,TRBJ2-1,TGTGCCAGCAGCCCAGCGACCAGGGGCGGTGAGCAGTTCTTC,CASSPATRGGEQFF
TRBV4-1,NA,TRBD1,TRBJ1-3,TGCGCCAGCAGCCCTCCGGGACAGAGCTCTGGAAACACCATATATTTT,CASSPPGQSSGNTIYF
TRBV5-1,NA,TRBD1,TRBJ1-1,TGCGCCAGCAGCTTTAAGGGGGCTGATACTGAAGCTTTCTTT,CASSFKGADTEAFF
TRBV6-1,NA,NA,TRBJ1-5,TGTGCCAGCAGTGACCAGTGGGAGCAGCCCCAGCATTTT,CASSDQWEQPQHF
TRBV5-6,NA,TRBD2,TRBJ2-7,TGTGCCAGCAGCTTGTACACTAGCGGGAGGGCCTACGAGCAGTACTTC,CASSLYTSGRAYEQYF
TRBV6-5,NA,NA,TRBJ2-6,TGTGCCAGCAGTTACGCCACTAGTTCTGGGGCCAACGTCCTGACTTTC,CASSYATSSGANVLTF
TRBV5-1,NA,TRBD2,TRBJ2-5,TGCGCCAGCAGCTTGGTCGGCGGGAGTAGAGAGACCCAGTACTTC,CASSLVGGSRETQYF
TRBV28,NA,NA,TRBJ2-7,TGTGCCAGCAGTTCCCGACAGACCTACGAGCAGTACTTC,CASSSRQTYEQYF
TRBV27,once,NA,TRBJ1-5,TGTGCCAGCAGTTTTGGAGGGGGGGGACAGCCCCAGCATTTT,CASSFGGGGQPQHF
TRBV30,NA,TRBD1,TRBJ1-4,TGTGCCTGGAGGAGGGGGCTTAGTAATGAAAAACTGTTTTTT,CAWRRGLSNEKLFF
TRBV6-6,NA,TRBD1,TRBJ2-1,TGTGCCAGCAGCCCCGGACAGGTATACAATGAGCAGTTCTTC,CASSPGQVYNEQFF
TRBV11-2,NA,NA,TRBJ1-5,TGTGCCAGCAGCTTAAGGGGTCATAGCAATCAGCCCCAGCATTTT,CASSLRGHSNQPQHF
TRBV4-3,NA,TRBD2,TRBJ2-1,TGCGCCAGCAGCCCAGCCCGCGGGGGTGAGCAGTTCTTC,CASSPARGGEQFF
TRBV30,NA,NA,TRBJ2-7,TGTGCCTGGACGGACAGCTCCTTGGTTGGGTCCTACGAGCAGTACTTC,CAWTDSSLVGSYEQYF